This record concerns one T cell receptor (beta chain) sequence. What it binds is not known. The PCR was carried out with 60 Vbeta primers and 13 Jbeta primers. The table came from immunoSEQ multiplex PCR; TCRdb's copy has only in-frame clones and leaves some out. The sample data list tens of thousands of clones. CDR3 size: 15 residues. Germline V CDR1 and CDR2: MNHEY, SVGAGI. V was clipped by 0 bases and J by 5 bases, with 14 bases between them. The sample originates from a study of cytomegalovirus exposure and HLA in healthy donors. Study results and limitations: Later on, analysis showed that most CMV-associated TCR beta chains appeared to be HLA-restricted.

This clonotype was sampled from a man between 18 and 29 years old in good health and CMV-seropositive. Sample: PBMCs. The gene calls are TRBV6-5 and TRBJ2-7, with TRBD2 as a possible D gene (5 bases). This CDR3 reads CASSYSDSLVHEQYF. CDR3 sequence (DNA): TGTGCCAGCAGTTACTCGGACTCCTTGGTGCACGAGCAGTACTTC.